A selection of T cell receptor beta chains follows, all from one sample in a study of STAT3 mutations in large granular lymphocyte leukemia. Assay used: immunoSEQ multiplex PCR; TCRdb lists only in-frame clones, some missing. The table includes 6,000 or so clones, roughly 34% detected once. The sample taken for sequencing was peripheral blood mononuclear cells. These receptors were taken from a woman between 40 and 50 years old with T-cell large granular lymphocyte leukemia. Some clones in this sample may be carry-over from other donors' samples. CDR3s include the opening cysteine and the closing phenylalanine or tryptophan. Each record gives: V gene, CDR3 protein.

V gene: TRBV7-1
CDR3 protein: CASSLPSAAYEQYF

V gene: TRBV5-1
CDR3 protein: CASSLAPSGGGGTQYF

V gene: TRBV7-9
CDR3 protein: CASSPTGGTEAFF

V gene: TRBV18
CDR3 protein: CASSPPSIYYGYTF

V gene: TRBV5-4
CDR3 protein: CASSLAGPGEQYF

V gene: TRBV30
CDR3 protein: CAWATGGAGNTIYF

V gene: TRBV28
CDR3 protein: CASSTGGGRYGYTF

V gene: TRBV2
CDR3 protein: CASGGLQPYEQYF

V gene: TRBV2
CDR3 protein: CASSEALNRVQPQHF

V gene: TRBV27
CDR3 protein: CASSLSGTFGGYGYTF

V gene: TRBV7-2
CDR3 protein: CASSFGQFF

V gene: TRBV10-3
CDR3 protein: CAISESRGSGNTIYF

V gene: TRBV2
CDR3 protein: CASSPLPGANTEAFF

V gene: TRBV30
CDR3 protein: CAWSVPGQGIVSPLHF

V gene: TRBV7-9
CDR3 protein: CASSVGQGHSYGYTF

V gene: TRBV9
CDR3 protein: CASTIEERGYGYTF

V gene: TRBV18
CDR3 protein: CASSPDRTGFSPLHF

V gene: TRBV18
CDR3 protein: CASSPNTASSGNTIYF

V gene: TRBV4-3
CDR3 protein: CASSQATGDSYEQYF

V gene: TRBV27
CDR3 protein: CASSTVAGVAYEQYF

V gene: TRBV5-1
CDR3 protein: CASSLEGAKANYGYTF

V gene: TRBV12-5
CDR3 protein: CASGPGLNTEAFF

V gene: TRBV13
CDR3 protein: CASSPGQYSPLHF